The 25 T cell receptor beta chains in this list originate from one sample, sequenced in a study of blood T cell repertoires in COVID-19. Profiled with immunoSEQ multiplex PCR; TCRdb holds only in-frame clones, not every one. The sample lists hundreds of thousands of clones; more than 70% were seen once. Sequencing input: peripheral blood. The receptors come from a man aged 35 to 55 with acute or convalescent COVID-19.

This clone showed up many times. The chain uses TRBV5-4 and TRBJ1-6, with D tentatively TRBD1 (5 bases). From germline, CDR1 is SGHNT and CDR2 YYREEE (reference sequence). The CDR3 has 14 residues. Trimming left V 3 bases short and J 7 bases short, with 11 bases between. The CDR3 spells CASSYRDSNSPLHF. The DNA for the CDR3 is TGTGCCAGCAGCTATCGGGACTCAAATTCACCCCTCCACTTT.

This clone was found a few times. The rearrangement links TRBV19 to TRBJ1-5; D remains unclear. Germline CDR1 and CDR2: LNHDA and SQIVND (reference sequence). The ends were cut back, 5 bases at V and 5 bases at J, with 13 bases in the middle. The CDR3 has 14 amino acids. CDR3 sequence: CASSVFGEDQPQHF. The CDR3 DNA follows: TGTGCCAGTAGTGTATTTGGGGAGGATCAGCCCCAGCATTTT.

The CDR3 loop is CASSAGTGDTEAFF. The CDR3 coding sequence is TGTGCCAGCAGCGCAGGGACAGGGGACACTGAAGCTTTCTTT. The J gene is TRBJ1-1, the V gene TRBV7-9; 10 bases are shared with TRBD1. The CDR3 extends over 14 amino acids. Germline CDR1 SEHNR, CDR2 FQNEAQ (reference sequence). V lost 5 bases, J lost 3 bases, and 3 bases stayed unmatched.

V and J are TRBV6-6 and TRBJ1-1, with D possibly matching TRBD1 (6 bases). Germline CDR1 and CDR2: MNHNY and SVGAGI (reference sequence). The CDR3 contains 14 residues. Deletions cut 2 bases from V and 10 bases from J, with 17 bases between. This CDR3 reads CASSYSRQGLLAFF. The DNA of the CDR3 is TGTGCCAGCAGTTACAGCCGCCAGGGGTTGTTAGCTTTCTTT.

This clone occurred once. This chain links TRBV28 with TRBJ1-5; the D gene is possibly TRBD1 (5 bases). The CDR3 is 13 amino acids. Germline CDR1 and CDR2: MDHEN and SYDVKM. The ends were cut back, 5 bases at V and 7 bases at J, with 12 bases in the middle. CDR3 residues: CASSALGGQPQHF. In nucleotides, the CDR3 is TGTGCCAGCAGTGCCCTGGGGGGACAGCCCCAGCATTTT.

The rearrangement joins TRBV5-4 to TRBJ2-4; 10 bases match TRBD2. The CDR3 covers 17 residues. Trimming removed 4 bases from V and 2 bases from J; junction bases left unmatched: 9. Germline values: CDR1 SGHNT, CDR2 YYREEE (reference sequence). CDR3 amino acids: CASSEASGSMSKNIQYF. The CDR3 nucleotides read TGTGCCAGCAGCGAAGCTAGCGGGAGTATGTCCAAAAACATTCAGTACTTC.

This sequence joins TRBV6-5 and TRBJ2-7; 7 bases agree with TRBD2. CDR1 MNHEY and CDR2 SVGAGI come from the germline V gene. Trimming cost V 3 bases and J 7 bases; bases outside gene matches: 9. This CDR3 has 14 amino acids. In DNA form, the CDR3 reads TGTGCCAGCAGTTATCGGGCGGGAGTGAGGGAGCAGTACTTC. This gives the protein CASSYRAGVREQYF.

This clone was counted only a few times. The CDR3 DNA is TGTGCCAGCAGTAGGGACAGGGATCGTGGCTACACCTTC. This encodes CASSRDRDRGYTF. The chain couples TRBV2 to TRBJ1-2, with 9 bases fitting TRBD1. V shed 5 bases, J shed 7 bases, and the junction held 5 bases outside the gene matches. CDR1 and CDR2 from the germline V gene are SNHLY and FYNNEI. The length of the CDR3 is 13 residues.

This clone was detected once. This rearrangement joins TRBV11-2 to TRBJ2-2, with 8 bases fitting TRBD1. Trimming at V came to 6 bases and at J to 7 bases, leaving 4 bases not matched to a gene. The CDR3 totals 13 residues. Germline V gene data show CDR1 as SGHAT and CDR2 as FQNNGV. CDR3 region: CASRRTGIGELFF. CDR3 DNA sequence: TGTGCCAGCAGGAGGACAGGGATCGGGGAGCTGTTTTTT.

The chain links TRBV11-2 to TRBJ2-7; 11 bases match TRBD1. The germline CDR1 and CDR2 sequences are SGHAT and FQNNGV. Trimming cost V 2 bases and J 7 bases; bases outside gene matches: 10. The CDR3 sequence is 16 residues long. The CDR3 DNA sequence: TGTGCCAGCAGCTTATGGAGGGACAGGGGGATGAGGGAGCAGTACTTC. It encodes CASSLWRDRGMREQYF.

The chain uses TRBV7-8 and TRBJ1-2; TRBD1 might be the D (6 bases). This CDR3 has 17 residues. V gave up 1 base and J gave up 2 bases, with 17 bases separating them. CDR1 and CDR2 (germline): SGHVS, FQNEAQ. CDR3 in DNA: TGTGCCAGCAGCTTAGTAGGACGAACGACAGGCAACTATGGCTACACCTTC. This encodes CASSLVGRTTGNYGYTF. The full variable domain, in which reference TRBV7-8 and TRBJ1-2 provide the parts outside the CDR3, is GAGVSQSPRYKVAKRGQDVALRCDPISGHVSLFWYQQALGQGPEFLTYFQNEAQLDKSGLPSDRFFAERPEGSVSTLKIQRTQQEDSAVYLCASSLVGRTTGNYGYTFGSGTRLTVV.

This clone was seen just once. The J gene is TRBJ1-5, the V gene TRBV28; D possibly corresponds to TRBD1 (6 bases). The ends were cut back, 2 bases at V and 6 bases at J, with 11 bases in the middle. In germline, CDR1 is MDHEN, CDR2 SYDVKM. The length of the CDR3 is 14 residues. CDR3 amino acids: CASSLGGAPQPQHF. The CDR3 DNA reads TGTGCCAGCAGTTTAGGGGGGGCGCCTCAGCCCCAGCATTTT.

V and J are TRBV7-8 and TRBJ2-5; perhaps TRBD2 as D (6 bases). Trimming stripped 4 bases from V and 0 bases from J, with 12 bases between. The germline V gene has CDR1 SGHVS and CDR2 FQNEAQ. This CDR3 has 15 amino acids. The CDR3 bases are TGTGCCAGCAGCTATGAGGGGACTTACCAAGAGACCCAGTACTTC. Its protein product is CASSYEGTYQETQYF. Looking up the rest from reference TRBV7-8 and TRBJ2-5 gives the full variable domain: GAGVSQSPRYKVAKRGQDVALRCDPISGHVSLFWYQQALGQGPEFLTYFQNEAQLDKSGLPSDRFFAERPEGSVSTLKIQRTQQEDSAVYLCASSYEGTYQETQYFGPGTRLLVL.

The gene calls are TRBV5-4 and TRBJ1-2, with TRBD1 matching 8 bases. Germline loops: CDR1 SGHNT, CDR2 YYREEE (reference sequence). The CDR3 is 16 amino acids. J was trimmed by 8 bases and V by 4 bases; bases with no gene match: 16. The CDR3 here is CASSRELFTGGEGYTF. CDR3 DNA sequence: TGTGCCAGCAGCCGTGAACTCTTTACAGGGGGAGAGGGCTACACCTTC.

The chain combines TRBV28 with TRBJ1-6; perhaps TRBD1 as D (5 bases). The V and J ends lost 10 bases and 6 bases respectively, with 13 bases between them. Looked up from germline, CDR1 is MDHEN and CDR2 is SYDVKM. This CDR3 spans 13 amino acids. The CDR3 coding sequence is TGTGCCACCCAGGACAAGATTAATTCACCCCTCCACTTT. Protein product: CATQDKINSPLHF. The whole variable domain, filled in from reference TRBV28 and TRBJ1-6, reads DVKVTQSSRYLVKRTGEKVFLECVQDMDHENMFWYRQDPGLGLRLIYFSYDVKMKEKGDIPEGYSVSREKKERFSLILESASTNQTSMYLCATQDKINSPLHFGNGTRLTVT.

CDR3 sequence reads: CASSPERGTQSAYGYTF. The CDR3 nucleotides read TGTGCCAGCTCCCCTGAGCGGGGAACCCAGAGCGCTTATGGCTACACCTTC. This chain connects TRBV18 to TRBJ1-2; D is undetermined. CDR1 is KGHSH and CDR2 is LQKENI in the germline V gene. V was clipped by 6 bases and J by 5 bases, with 25 bases between them. CDR3 length: 17 residues.

The chain has TRBV15 and TRBJ1-4; 7 bases line up with TRBD1. Trimming removed 3 bases from V and 3 bases from J; junction bases left unmatched: 4. This CDR3 spans 15 amino acids. Per germline, CDR1 LNHNV and CDR2 YYDKDF (reference sequence). DNA for the CDR3: TGTGCCACCAGCAGCCGGGACAGCCCTAATGAAAAACTGTTTTTT. This codes for CATSSRDSPNEKLFF.

This clone came up once. The chain couples TRBV6-4 to TRBJ2-3; 12 nucleotides line up with TRBD2. The CDR3 totals 15 residues. From germline, CDR1 is MRHNA and CDR2 SNTAGT. V trimming: 5 bases; J trimming: 6 bases; junction bases outside the gene matches: 6. The CDR3 DNA sequence: TGTGCCAGCAGTTCCCTAGCGGGGGGGCTGGATACGCAGTATTTT. Translated, it gives CASSSLAGGLDTQYF.

The genes are TRBV6-4 and TRBJ2-3; 14 bases map to TRBD2. From germline, CDR1 is MRHNA and CDR2 SNTAGT. V lost 3 bases, J lost 5 bases, and 1 base stayed unmatched. The CDR3 is 15 amino acids. DNA of the CDR3: TGTGCCAGCAGTGAGACTAGCGGGAGGGGAGATACGCAGTATTTT. Protein product: CASSETSGRGDTQYF.

J is TRBJ2-7 and V is TRBV18; TRBD1 agrees at 7 bases. Trimming at V came to 3 bases and at J to 2 bases, leaving 7 bases not matched to a gene. The CDR3 length is 15 residues. From germline, CDR1 is KGHSH and CDR2 LQKENI. CDR3 loop: CASSPSGQLTYEQYF. CDR3 in DNA: TGTGCCAGCTCACCGTCGGGACAGCTCACCTACGAGCAGTACTTC.

The chain has TRBV7-9 and TRBJ1-1, with a weak D call TRBD1 (6 bases). The V end lost 2 bases, the J end lost 2 bases, and 9 bases lay between the germline ends. The CDR3 has 14 amino acids. Germline V gene data show CDR1 as SEHNR and CDR2 as FQNEAQ (reference sequence). In DNA, the CDR3 is TGTGCCAGCAGCTTACCAGGGGTCAACACTGAAGCTTTCTTT. This codes for CASSLPGVNTEAFF.

This chain uses TRBV2 with TRBJ1-4, with D perhaps TRBD1 (5 bases). CDR3 size: 16 residues. V lost 7 bases and J 0 bases, leaving 15 bases between the germline ends. Germline loops: CDR1 SNHLY, CDR2 FYNNEI. The CDR3 coding sequence is TGTGCCAGCAATCAGGGTGTGGTTTCAACTAATGAAAAACTGTTTTTT. It specifies CASNQGVVSTNEKLFF.

This chain uses TRBV27 with TRBJ1-1; D gene ambiguous. This CDR3 has 13 residues. Trimming stripped 0 bases from V and 11 bases from J, with 13 bases between. CDR1 and CDR2 from the germline V gene are MNHEY and SMNVEV (reference sequence). The CDR3 sequence is CASSLSRARSAFF. The CDR3 region has the DNA TGTGCCAGCAGTTTATCGCGGGCCCGCTCGGCTTTCTTT.

The chain joins TRBV6-5 to TRBJ1-5, with D tentatively TRBD1 (5 bases). Germline CDR1 reads MNHEY; CDR2 reads SVGAGI. V gave up 4 bases and J gave up 4 bases, with 11 bases separating them. CDR3 length equals 14 residues. CDR3 sequence reads: CASSSGLQNQPQHF. The CDR3 coding sequence is TGTGCCAGCAGTTCGGGACTGCAGAATCAGCCCCAGCATTTT.

This clone was found once. The chain has TRBV3-1 (or the pseudogene TRBV3-2) and TRBJ1-6, with unresolved D. Looked up from germline, CDR1 is LGHDT and CDR2 is YNNKEL (reference sequence). The length of the CDR3 is 17 residues. Deletions cut 1 base from V and 6 bases from J, with 16 bases between. The CDR3 coding sequence is TGTGCCAGCAGCCAAGCGTCCGGCGCGGCGCTTAATTCACCCCTCCACTTT. Its protein product is CASSQASGAALNSPLHF.